This T cell receptor beta chain was identified in a study of early stage breast cancer tumors. Findings of the study overall: Compared with adjacent normal breast tissue, tumors showed 2.5 to 3-fold greater T cell density and higher clonality.

This clone was found once. Its specificity is unknown. Profiling relied on immunoSEQ multiplex PCR, and the TCRdb table lists in-frame clones only, not all of them. The sample contains more than 65,000 clones, roughly 80% of which appear only once. Germline lookup yields CDR1 SGHDT and CDR2 YYEEEE. The CDR3 runs 17 residues. The ends lost 3 bases at V and 5 bases at J; junction bases unmatched: 10. This sequence originates from a middle-aged person with breast cancer. The chain joins TRBV5-6 to TRBJ1-4; 10 nucleotides line up with TRBD1. The sequenced material came from blood. The CDR3 DNA reads as TGTGCCAGCAGCTCGATAGGTCGGGGACAGGGGAATGAAAAACTGTTTTTT. It translates to CASSSIGRGQGNEKLFF.